This is a list of T cell receptor beta chains from one sample in a study of blood T cells in healthy people across ages. One entry per CDR3 protein results from TCRdb running MiXCR on the 5' RACE reads. The sample contains under 1 million distinct CDR3 sequences, around two fifths of which appear only once. What was sequenced was blood. These receptors all stem from a man aged 55 to 70 in good health. CDR3s include the opening cysteine and the closing phenylalanine or tryptophan. The D gene is left open where the match is weak. Clone size is not always given. Where it is, it says once, few, many or a class for expanded clones.

clone_size | j_call | d_call | v_call | cdr3_aa | cdr3_nt
NA | TRBJ2-5 | NA | TRBV11-2 | CASSLTTNTAHQETQYF | TGTGCCAGCAGCTTAACCACAAATACAGCGCACCAAGAGACCCAGTACTTC
few | TRBJ2-7 | NA | TRBV25-1 | CASSGDEGAGYEQYF | TGTGCCAGCAGTGGTGACGAGGGTGCGGGCTACGAGCAGTACTTC
NA | TRBJ2-7 | NA | TRBV6-5 | CASSKGYNEQYF | TGTGCCAGCAGTAAGGGATACAATGAGCAGTACTTC
NA | TRBJ2-7 | NA | TRBV27 | CASSLVPSRSEQYF | TGTGCCAGCAGTTTAGTCCCGTCGAGGAGCGAGCAGTACTTC
few | TRBJ2-7 | NA | TRBV27 | CASSRSGTVSYEQYF | TGTGCCAGCAGCCGGTCCGGGACGGTCTCCTACGAGCAGTACTTC
NA | TRBJ2-7 | NA | TRBV7-9 | CASSHPTLPYEQYF | TGTGCCAGCAGCCATCCGACACTTCCCTACGAGCAGTACTTC
NA | TRBJ2-1 | TRBD2 | TRBV6-5 | CASRSSTSAGFF | TGTGCCAGCAGGTCAAGTACTAGCGCCGGGTTCTTC
NA | TRBJ1-1 | NA | TRBV12-3/TRBV12-4 | CASSLGSSGGTEAFF | TGTGCCAGCAGTTTAGGTTCCTCGGGCGGCACTGAAGCTTTCTTT
NA | TRBJ2-5 | TRBD1 | TRBV15 | CATSSHRGEETQYF | TGTGCCACCAGCTCGCACAGGGGAGAAGAGACCCAGTACTTC
NA | TRBJ1-1 | NA | TRBV12-3/TRBV12-4 | CASGDGNTEAFF | TGTGCCAGCGGTGACGGGAACACTGAAGCTTTCTTT
few | TRBJ2-7 | NA | TRBV20-1 | CSARIMGPSYEQYF | TGCAGTGCTAGAATTATGGGACCCTCCTACGAGCAGTACTTC
few | TRBJ2-1 | NA | TRBV7-2 | CASSLVVLTSYNEQFF | TGTGCCAGCAGCTTAGTAGTTTTAACCTCCTACAATGAGCAGTTCTTC
NA | TRBJ2-1 | NA | TRBV9 | CASSGDKSPYEQFF | TGTGCCAGCAGCGGGGACAAGTCCCCCTATGAGCAGTTCTTC
many | TRBJ1-2 | TRBD1 | TRBV4-3 | CASSQRTGGDYGYTF | TGCGCCAGCAGCCAACGGACAGGGGGCGACTATGGCTACACCTTC
NA | TRBJ2-5 | NA | TRBV5-1 | CASSLNGEYQETQYF | TGCGCCAGCAGCCTGAATGGGGAGTACCAAGAGACCCAGTACTTC
few | TRBJ2-5 | NA | TRBV20-1 | CSARPPGGPETQYF | TGCAGTGCTAGACCCCCGGGGGGCCCTGAGACCCAGTACTTC
NA | TRBJ2-5 | TRBD2 | TRBV6-6 | CASSYPLAGSNEQYF | TGTGCCAGCAGTTACCCGCTAGCGGGGTCCAATGAGCAGTACTTC
NA | TRBJ2-7 | NA | TRBV13 | CASSLRQETLNEQYF | TGTGCCAGCAGCTTAAGACAGGAGACTCTCAACGAGCAGTACTTC
few | TRBJ2-5 | NA | TRBV2 | CASKGLGGFVETQYF | TGTGCCAGCAAGGGCCTAGGGGGTTTCGTAGAGACCCAGTACTTC
NA | TRBJ1-5 | TRBD1 | TRBV10-3 | CAISGTGGQPQHF | TGTGCCATCAGTGGGACAGGGGGTCAGCCCCAGCATTTT
NA | TRBJ1-2 | NA | TRBV6-2/TRBV6-3 | CASSQTPNYGYTF | TGTGCCAGCAGTCAGACTCCCAACTATGGCTACACCTTC
few | TRBJ1-2 | NA | TRBV20-1 | CSARGQHYGYTF | TGCAGTGCTAGAGGACAGCACTATGGCTACACCTTC
NA | TRBJ2-5 | NA | TRBV20-1 | CSAKLQGLKETQYF | TGCAGTGCTAAACTCCAGGGGTTAAAGGAGACCCAGTACTTC
few | TRBJ1-1 | NA | TRBV12-3/TRBV12-4 | CASSLQGRTEAFF | TGTGCCAGCAGCCTTCAGGGTCGGACTGAAGCTTTCTTT
NA | TRBJ1-2 | NA | TRBV6-5 | CASSYSSGNYGYTF | TGTGCCAGCAGTTACTCTTCGGGGAACTATGGCTACACCTTC
few | TRBJ2-7 | TRBD1 | TRBV5-1 | CASSFSPTGNNSYEQYF | TGCGCCAGCAGCTTCTCGCCGACAGGGAATAATTCCTACGAGCAGTACTTC
NA | TRBJ2-6 | TRBD1 | TRBV27 | CASSLSSRGRGANVLTF | TGTGCCAGCAGTTTATCAAGTAGGGGGCGAGGGGCCAACGTCCTGACTTTC
few | TRBJ2-7 | TRBD2 | TRBV20-1 | CSAPTGGRSYEQYF | TGCAGTGCCCCCACGGGGGGGCGAAGCTACGAGCAGTACTTC
few | TRBJ2-7 | TRBD1 | TRBV6-5 | CASSDGQGNEQYF | TGTGCCAGCAGTGACGGACAGGGGAACGAGCAGTACTTC
NA | TRBJ2-6 | NA | TRBV6-2/TRBV6-3 | CASRTPGHDSGANVLTF | TGTGCCAGCAGGACCCCGGGACACGACTCTGGGGCCAACGTCCTGACTTTC
many | TRBJ2-4 | NA | TRBV5-4 | CASSLGDRNIQYF | TGTGCCAGCAGCTTGGGTGACAGAAACATTCAGTACTTC
NA | TRBJ2-3 | NA | TRBV20-1 | CSGVGLTQDTQYF | TGCAGTGGTGTCGGGTTAACACAAGATACGCAGTATTTT
NA | TRBJ2-1 | NA | TRBV6-2/TRBV6-3 | CASSYWGNNEQFF | TGTGCCAGCAGTTACTGGGGTAACAATGAGCAGTTCTTC
NA | TRBJ2-7 | TRBD2 | TRBV20-1 | CSANNPRTSVYEQYF | TGCAGTGCAAATAACCCTAGGACTAGCGTCTACGAGCAGTACTTC
NA | TRBJ2-5 | NA | TRBV7-6 | CASSYAGTRETQYF | TGTGCCAGCAGCTACGCCGGGACTCGGGAGACCCAGTACTTC
NA | TRBJ1-5 | NA | TRBV9 | CASSVAGIGQPQHF | TGTGCCAGCAGCGTAGCTGGGATAGGTCAGCCCCAGCATTTT
NA | TRBJ2-1 | TRBD2 | TRBV20-1 | CSARDTQRDPHYNEQFF | TGCAGTGCTAGAGATACCCAGCGGGACCCTCACTACAATGAGCAGTTCTTC
NA | TRBJ1-4 | NA | TRBV5-1 | CASSLIGGSAEKLFF | TGCGCCAGCAGCTTAATCGGGGGTTCAGCGGAAAAACTGTTTTTT
few | TRBJ1-2 | TRBD1 | TRBV7-9 | CASSPGQGESISYGYTF | TGTGCCAGCAGCCCTGGACAGGGAGAGAGTATCAGCTATGGCTACACCTTC
NA | TRBJ2-7 | NA | TRBV7-3 | CASSLRSEYEQYF | TGTGCCAGCAGCTTAAGATCTGAGTACGAGCAGTACTTC
NA | TRBJ2-3 | NA | TRBV5-1 | CASSVEVLDTQYF | TGCGCCAGCAGCGTGGAAGTTTTAGATACGCAGTATTTT
NA | TRBJ2-4 | NA | TRBV5-6 | CASSLRASLEQYF | TGTGCCAGCAGCTTGCGCGCCAGCCTGGAGCAGTACTTC
few | TRBJ1-2 | NA | TRBV11-2 | CASSLEGAWASGGYTF | TGTGCCAGCAGCTTAGAGGGGGCATGGGCCTCAGGGGGCTACACCTTC
NA | TRBJ2-7 | NA | TRBV6-1 | CASSGDRAFYEQYF | TGTGCCAGCAGTGGGGATCGGGCCTTCTACGAGCAGTACTTC
few | TRBJ1-5 | NA | TRBV6-6 | CASRPDVSQPQHF | TGTGCCAGCAGACCTGACGTGAGTCAGCCCCAGCATTTT